This T cell receptor (beta chain) was captured by sequencing in a study of CD8+CD57+ T cells in acquired aplastic anemia. Across the study: Healthy donors had, on average, around 9.9 million reads for their CD4+ cells.

This CDR3 contains 15 residues. The germline V gene encodes CDR1 LNHDA and CDR2 SQIVND (reference sequence). The V and J ends lost 5 bases and 7 bases respectively, with 15 bases between them. Profiling that covered TCR beta VDJ and CDR3 relied on genomic DNA as its template. One entry per CDR3 protein results from TCRdb running MiXCR on the reads. Of 35,000 to 45,000 distinct CDR3 sequences in the sample, 68% were seen once. The TCR was taken from a human donor in good health, serving as a control. The chain carries TRBV19 and TRBJ1-6; D is perhaps TRBD1 (6 bases). The sequenced sample was sorted CD4+, CD8+, or CD8+CD57+ T cells (not recorded which) from PBMCs. In DNA form, the CDR3 reads TGTGCCAGTAGTGAATACAGGGAGTTGAATTCACCCCTCCACTTT. This gives the protein CASSEYRELNSPLHF.